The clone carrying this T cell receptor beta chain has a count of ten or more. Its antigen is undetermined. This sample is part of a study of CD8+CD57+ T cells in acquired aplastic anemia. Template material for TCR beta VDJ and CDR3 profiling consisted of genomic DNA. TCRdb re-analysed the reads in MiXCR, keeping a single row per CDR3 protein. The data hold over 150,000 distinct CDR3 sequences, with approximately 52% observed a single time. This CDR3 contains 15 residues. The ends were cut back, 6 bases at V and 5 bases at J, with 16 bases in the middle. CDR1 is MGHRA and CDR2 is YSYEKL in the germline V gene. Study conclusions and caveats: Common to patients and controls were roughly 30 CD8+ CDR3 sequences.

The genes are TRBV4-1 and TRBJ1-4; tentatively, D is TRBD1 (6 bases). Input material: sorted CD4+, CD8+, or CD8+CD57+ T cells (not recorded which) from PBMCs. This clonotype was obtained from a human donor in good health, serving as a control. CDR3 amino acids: CASRLTGAPNEKLFF. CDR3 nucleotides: TGCGCCAGCAGACTTACGGGGGCCCCAAATGAAAAACTGTTTTTT.